This T cell receptor (beta chain) was obtained from a study of T cells in tumors after PD-1 blockade. Findings and caveats of the study: Some novel exhausted tumor clones appeared in pre-treatment blood, suggesting peripheral recruitment.

This clone was recorded once. The antigen is undetermined. Only in-frame clones appear in the TCRdb table, and some are missing; sequencing was by immunoSEQ multiplex PCR. The sample has about 63,000 clones, around 74% seen once; the top ten hold about 4.5%. The germline V gene encodes CDR1 MNHEY and CDR2 SMNVEV (reference sequence). V was pared by 5 bases and J by 5 bases, with 4 bases of the junction left unmatched. This CDR3 region has 14 residues. The sequenced sample was PBMCs, obtained after anti-PD-1 treatment. The TCR sequence derives from a human donor with basal cell carcinoma. The rearrangement links TRBV27 to TRBJ2-7; 12 nucleotides agree with TRBD2. DNA for the CDR3: TGTGCCAGCAGTCCCAGGACTAGCGGGGACGAGCAGTACTTC. It translates to CASSPRTSGDEQYF.